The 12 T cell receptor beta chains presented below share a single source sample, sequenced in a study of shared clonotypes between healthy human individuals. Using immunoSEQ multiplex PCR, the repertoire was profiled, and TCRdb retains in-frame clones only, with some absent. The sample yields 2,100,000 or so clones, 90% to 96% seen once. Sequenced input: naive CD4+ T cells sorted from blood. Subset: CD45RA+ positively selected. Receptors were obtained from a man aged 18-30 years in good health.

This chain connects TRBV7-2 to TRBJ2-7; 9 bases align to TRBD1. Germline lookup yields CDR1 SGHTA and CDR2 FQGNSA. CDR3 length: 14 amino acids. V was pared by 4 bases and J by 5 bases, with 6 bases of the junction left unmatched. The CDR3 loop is CASSSGTGRHEQYF. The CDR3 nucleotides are TGTGCCAGCAGCTCCGGGACAGGGAGACACGAGCAGTACTTC.

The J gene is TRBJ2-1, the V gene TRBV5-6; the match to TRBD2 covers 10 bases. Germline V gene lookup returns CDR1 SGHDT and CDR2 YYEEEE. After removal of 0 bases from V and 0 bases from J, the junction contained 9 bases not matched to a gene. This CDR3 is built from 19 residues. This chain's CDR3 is CASSLEWTSGPTSYNEQFF. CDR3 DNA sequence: TGTGCCAGCAGCTTGGAGTGGACTAGCGGACCTACCTCCTACAATGAGCAGTTCTTC. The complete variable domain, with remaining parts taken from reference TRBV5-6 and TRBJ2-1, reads DAGVTQSPTHLIKTRGQQVTLRCSPKSGHDTVSWYQQALGQGPQFIFQYYEEEERQRGNFPDRFSGHQFPNYSSELNVNALLLGDSALYLCASSLEWTSGPTSYNEQFFGPGTRLTVL.

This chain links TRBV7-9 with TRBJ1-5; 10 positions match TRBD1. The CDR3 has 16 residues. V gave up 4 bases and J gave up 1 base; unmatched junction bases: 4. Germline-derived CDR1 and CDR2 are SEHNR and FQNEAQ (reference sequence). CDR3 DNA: TGTGCCAGCAGCTCCACGGACAGGGGGAGCAATCAGCCCCAGCATTTT. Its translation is CASSSTDRGSNQPQHF.

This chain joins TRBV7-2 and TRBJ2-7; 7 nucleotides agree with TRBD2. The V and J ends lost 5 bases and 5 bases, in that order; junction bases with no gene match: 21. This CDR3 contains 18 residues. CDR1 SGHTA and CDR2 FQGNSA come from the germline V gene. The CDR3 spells CASSPRAGASVGSHEQYF. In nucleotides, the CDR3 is TGTGCCAGCAGCCCACGGGCGGGAGCCTCAGTGGGTAGCCACGAGCAGTACTTC.

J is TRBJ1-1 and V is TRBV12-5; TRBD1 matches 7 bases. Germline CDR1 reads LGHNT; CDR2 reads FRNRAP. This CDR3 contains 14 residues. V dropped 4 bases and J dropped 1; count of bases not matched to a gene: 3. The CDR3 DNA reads TGTGCTAGTGGTTCCTCAGGGGGGAACACTGAAGCTTTCTTT. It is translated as CASGSSGGNTEAFF.

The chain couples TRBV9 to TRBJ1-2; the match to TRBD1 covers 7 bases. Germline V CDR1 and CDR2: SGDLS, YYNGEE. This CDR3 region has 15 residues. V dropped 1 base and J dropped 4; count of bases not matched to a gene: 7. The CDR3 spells CASSVTGDPSYGYTF. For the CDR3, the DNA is TGTGCCAGCAGCGTAACAGGGGACCCTTCCTATGGCTACACCTTC.

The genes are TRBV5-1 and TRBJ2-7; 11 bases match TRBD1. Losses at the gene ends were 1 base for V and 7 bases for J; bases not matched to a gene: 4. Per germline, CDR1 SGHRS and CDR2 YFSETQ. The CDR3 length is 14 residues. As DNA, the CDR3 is TGCGCCAGCAGCTTGAGGACAGGGGGCGAGGAGCAGTACTTC. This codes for CASSLRTGGEEQYF.

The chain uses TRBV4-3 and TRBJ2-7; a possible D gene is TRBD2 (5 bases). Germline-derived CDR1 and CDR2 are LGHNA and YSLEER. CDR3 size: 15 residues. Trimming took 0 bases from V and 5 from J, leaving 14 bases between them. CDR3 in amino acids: CASSQDFGDRNEQYF. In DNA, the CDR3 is TGCGCCAGCAGCCAAGATTTCGGGGATAGGAACGAGCAGTACTTC.

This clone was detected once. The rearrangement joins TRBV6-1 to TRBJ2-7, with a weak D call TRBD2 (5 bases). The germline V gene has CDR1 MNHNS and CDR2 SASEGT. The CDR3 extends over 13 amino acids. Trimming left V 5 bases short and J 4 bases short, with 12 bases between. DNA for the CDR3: TGTGCCAGCAGTAACCCGGGGAGTTACGAGCAGTACTTC. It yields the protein CASSNPGSYEQYF.

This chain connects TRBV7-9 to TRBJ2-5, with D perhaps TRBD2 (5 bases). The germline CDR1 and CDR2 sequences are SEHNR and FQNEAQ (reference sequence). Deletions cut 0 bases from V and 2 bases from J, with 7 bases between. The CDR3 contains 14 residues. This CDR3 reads CASSLARDQETQYF. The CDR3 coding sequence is TGTGCCAGCAGCTTAGCCCGGGATCAAGAGACCCAGTACTTC.

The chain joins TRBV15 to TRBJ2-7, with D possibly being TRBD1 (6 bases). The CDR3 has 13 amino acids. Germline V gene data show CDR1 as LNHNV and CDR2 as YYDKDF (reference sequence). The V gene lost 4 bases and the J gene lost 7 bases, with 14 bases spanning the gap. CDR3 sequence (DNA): TGTGCCACCAGCACCGGACAGTTTGGAGAGCAGTACTTC. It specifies CATSTGQFGEQYF.

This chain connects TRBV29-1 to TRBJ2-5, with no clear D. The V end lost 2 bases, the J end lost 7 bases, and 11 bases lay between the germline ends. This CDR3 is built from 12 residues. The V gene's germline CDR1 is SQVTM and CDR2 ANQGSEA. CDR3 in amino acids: CSVELTAGTQYF. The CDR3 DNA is TGCAGCGTTGAATTAACAGCCGGGACCCAGTACTTC.